This TCR beta chain came from a study of T cell responses to AZD1222 COVID-19 vaccine. The CDR3 length is 19 residues. Germline-derived CDR1 and CDR2 are SQVTM and ANQGSEA. With 0 bases clipped from V and 2 bases from J, the junction kept 15 bases outside the gene matches. TCRdb keeps only in-frame clones here, not all; method: immunoSEQ multiplex PCR. The sample carries more than 120,000 clones, around 90% recorded once. The starting material was peripheral blood, obtained 28 days after the second AZD1222 dose. The receptor comes from an adult who received the AZD1222 COVID-19 vaccine. The rearrangement uses TRBV29-1 and TRBJ2-1, with TRBD2 matching over 8 bases. The CDR3 nucleotides are TGCAGCGTTGAAGATTCCAGGGTTGCTAGCGGGCCCACCTACAATGAGCAGTTCTTC. This translates into CSVEDSRVASGPTYNEQFF.